This TCR beta chain was sequenced during a study of blood T cell repertoires in COVID-19. Study as a whole: The United States, Italy and Spain supplied acute and convalescent COVID-19 samples. Sources were T cells, B-cell-depleted T cells, or PBMCs; the material itself was cDNA or gDNA.

This clone has just one count. Trimming stripped 0 bases from V and 4 bases from J, with 6 bases between. The CDR3 sequence is 13 residues long. In germline, CDR1 is SGDLS, CDR2 YYNGEE. Original handling: It was from reference gene primer amplification that nucleated cell counts were estimated. Assay used: immunoSEQ multiplex PCR; TCRdb lists only in-frame clones, some missing. From that table come the V and J calls and clone size; the DNA was used to work out D and trimming. The repertoire holds about 140,000 clones, with about 87% as singletons. During active infection, Seattle patients enrolled and were then monitored through disease.

The sample taken for sequencing was peripheral blood. The TCR originated in a human donor with COVID-19, enrolled during active disease. The donor label of this sample is uncertain. The chain carries TRBV9 and TRBJ2-3; no clear D. CDR3 in DNA: TGTGCCAGCAGCGTAGTTGGGCCAGATACGCAGTATTTT. Protein product: CASSVVGPDTQYF.